This is a list of T cell receptor beta chains from one sample in a study of blood T cell repertoires in COVID-19. TCRdb's table, derived via immunoSEQ multiplex PCR, lists solely in-frame clones and lacks some. In the table there are tens of thousands of clones, roughly 80% of which are singletons. The sample consisted of peripheral blood. These receptors came from a woman aged 55 to 70 with acute or convalescent COVID-19. Each CDR3 is given with its conserved first and last residue. Fields, in order: clone size, V gene, CDR3 length, CDR3 protein. Only part of the rows carry a size: once, few, many, or a class if the clone is expanded.

>-|TRBV19|20
CASSASSNNQEKTFTYGYTF
>-|TRBV30|12
CAWSVTAGTQYF
>-|TRBV7-9|14
CASSLPGGGTEAFF
>once|TRBV15|17
CATSRDRPRDSYYGYTF
>-|TRBV10-2|15
CASSEPGGFTYEQYF
>-|TRBV6-1|14
CASSEWGGEGKAFF
>-|TRBV6-6|15
CASSLDSPDTGELFF
>-|TRBV24-1|17
CATSESHRGSGANVLTF
>-|TRBV7-9|16
CASSNLPGLGSYEQYF
>-|TRBV3-1/TRBV3-2|14
CASSRGTGNQPQHF
>-|TRBV9|19
CASSPVGRDRLSGANVLTF
>few|TRBV7-9|14
CASSPDTSGTEAFF
>once|TRBV3-1/TRBV3-2|16
CASSQEVRLAGNEQFF
>-|TRBV12-5|12
CASGLGGTEAFF
>-|TRBV6-2/TRBV6-3|15
CASSPDSPSGNTIYF
>-|TRBV7-3|15
CASSLQGATNEKLFF
>-|TRBV5-1|15
CASSLNIGRTGELFF
>-|TRBV6-5|15
CASTMGGGQAGELFF
>-|TRBV6-5|13
CASTSSIPTEAFF
>-|TRBV14|15
CASRRRGGSSYEQYF
>-|TRBV5-8|14
CASSRIQESGELFF
>-|TRBV6-5|14
CASSWGELNTEAFF
>few|TRBV19|14
CASSAGQGANEAFF
>few|TRBV29-1|13
CSGQGRADEKLFF
>-|TRBV7-2|15
CASSFNSNSNQPQHF
>few|TRBV3-1/TRBV3-2|15
CASSQDGTRTDTQYF
>-|TRBV6-5|13
CASSWEGITEAFF
>-|TRBV19|14
CASSIWEGDQPQHF
>-|TRBV24-1|15
CATRALGTGSYEQYF
>-|TRBV29-1|12
CSVAGGPEKLFF
>once|TRBV3-1/TRBV3-2|13
CASSQDRGNTIYF
>once|TRBV4-1|13
CASSQERGRGYTF
>few|TRBV11-2|15
CASSLGLGRDKPQHF
>-|TRBV3-1/TRBV3-2|14
CASSSFQGEATIYF
>-|TRBV19|15
CASSKNIVNTGELFF
>-|TRBV7-2|15
CASSSPGGSYTEAFF
>-|TRBV11-2|13
CASSLERGGEAFF
>-|TRBV6-5|15
CASSPVAAGWVGYTF
>-|TRBV6-5|13
CASSYQGGDEQYF
>-|TRBV19|14
CASSYRDRGQPQHF
>-|TRBV9|13
CASSDGGANEQFF
>-|TRBV20-1|11
CSAWTVHEQFF
>medium-sized|TRBV5-4|12
CASTPGGYGYTF
>-|TRBV4-1|16
CASSQAPSDRPYEQYF
>few|TRBV24-1|15
CATSGRTGDNQPQHF
>-|TRBV11-2|12
CASSTGATEAFF
>-|TRBV12-5|16
CASGFSFGGAGNTIYF
>-|TRBV18|14
CASSPGQVNTEAFF
>-|TRBV3-1/TRBV3-2|19
CASSQEAGRRPSSYNEQFF
>-|TRBV3-1/TRBV3-2|15
CASSQEQGLTGELFF
>-|TRBV9|15
CASSVSGGEYNEQFF
>-|TRBV30|15
CAWSPHATGPFPLHF
>-|TRBV2|15
CASSARGRAGGELFF
>-|TRBV6-6|13
CASSQFGGGGYTF
>once|TRBV6-1|15
CASSETRELKKTQYF